What follows are 16 T cell receptor beta chains derived from one specimen sequenced in a study of tumor-infiltrating lymphocytes in glioblastoma multiforme. Three nested ARM-PCR rounds with V-beta and C-beta primers built TCRB libraries. TCRdb re-analysed the multiplex PCR reads in MiXCR, keeping a single row per CDR3 protein. The sample carries about 15,000 distinct CDR3 sequences, over 60% recorded once. Sample: brain tumor tissue. These receptor sequences come from a male donor with glioblastoma.

This chain uses TRBV29-1 with TRBJ1-4; 9 bases are shared with TRBD1. The V segment lost 6 bases and the J segment 2 bases; nucleotides outside the gene matches: 4. This CDR3 is built from 14 residues. Germline CDR1 reads SQVTM; CDR2 reads ANQGSEA. This chain's CDR3 is CSVRTGGTNEKLFF. The CDR3 DNA is TGCAGCGTGAGAACAGGGGGCACTAATGAAAAACTGTTTTTT.

V is TRBV7-9 and J is TRBJ1-4; unclear D gene. This CDR3 has 17 amino acids. V lost 5 bases and J 0 bases, leaving 16 bases between the germline ends. Germline V gene lookup returns CDR1 SEHNR and CDR2 FQNEAQ (reference sequence). CDR3 sequence: CASSKRGTYSTNEKLFF. The CDR3 bases are TGTGCCAGCAGCAAACGGGGAACCTACTCAACTAATGAAAAACTGTTTTTT.

As regards this clonotype: A much larger clone lies a single base off, so this may be a read error. This rearrangement joins TRBV11-2 to TRBJ2-3, with 15 positions matching TRBD2. V dropped 3 bases and J dropped 7; count of bases not matched to a gene: 11. The CDR3 consists of 18 residues. Germline V lookup: CDR1 SGHAT, CDR2 FQNNGV. CDR3 nucleotides: TGTGCCAGCAGCTTCCCCGGACTAGCGGGGGGGCCGGTGAATACGCAGTATTTT. It is translated as CASSFPGLAGGPVNTQYF.

Only one count was recorded for this clonotype. The V gene is TRBV6-5, the J gene TRBJ1-3; D is uncertain. CDR3 length equals 12 residues. The germline V gene has CDR1 MNHEY and CDR2 SVGAGI. V was trimmed by 11 bases and J by 0 bases, leaving 8 bases between them. CDR3 bases: TGTGCCTCCGCTGGCTCTGGAAACACCATATATTTT. It is translated as CASAGSGNTIYF.

Notes on this clonotype: The junction and the germline gene differ at one end; a read error may be behind it. CDR3 sequence: CSLRRGGYNDQFF. CDR3 nucleotides: TGCAGCCTTAGGCGGGGGGGGTACAATGACCAGTTCTTC. The chain is built from TRBV20-1 and TRBJ2-1; the match to TRBD2 covers 9 bases. From germline, CDR1 is DFQATT and CDR2 SNEGSKA (reference sequence). This CDR3 spans 13 amino acids.

About this clonotype itself: It is likely a read error, because the conserved phenylalanine at the end of the CDR3 is missing. The chain couples TRBV5-8 to TRBJ2-7, with D perhaps TRBD2 (6 bases). This CDR3 has 12 residues. Between the trimmed V and J ends, which lost 3 bases and 7 bases, there was a span of 11 bases. Germline-derived CDR1 and CDR2 are SGHTS and YDEGEE. The chain's CDR3 is CASSWRVGEQYL. In nucleotides, the CDR3 is TGTGCCAGCAGCTGGAGGGTGGGGGAGCAGTACCTC.

As concerns this clonotype: A read error is possible here, since a much larger clone lies one base away. The chain links TRBV12-3 or TRBV12-4 to TRBJ2-5; D perhaps matches TRBD1 (6 bases). The CDR3 totals 14 residues. The CDR3 here is CASRPETGQEAQYF. Written as DNA, the CDR3 is TGTGCCAGCAGACCCGAGACAGGCCAAGAGGCCCAGTACTTC.

The V and J genes are TRBV11-3 and TRBJ1-1; D possibly corresponds to TRBD1 (6 bases). Trimming shortened V by 1 base and J by 0 bases, and 9 bases separated the two germline ends. This CDR3 spans 15 amino acids. The V gene's germline CDR1 is SGHNT and CDR2 YENEEA. As DNA, the CDR3 is TGTGCCAGCAGCTTAGGGACAGCTATGAACACTGAAGCTTTCTTT. Translating gives CASSLGTAMNTEAFF.

In regard to this clonotype: The junction differs from germline at one of its ends, possibly a read error. This chain connects TRBV11-2 to TRBJ2-1; a weak D match, TRBD2 (6 bases). Looked up from germline, CDR1 is SGHAT and CDR2 is FQNNGV. The CDR3 is 15 residues long. The CDR3 sequence is CASSLDRETTNEQFF. The CDR3 DNA is TGTGCCAGCAGCTTAGATCGGGAGACCACCAATGAGCAGTTCTTT. Complete variable domain (other parts from reference TRBV11-2 and TRBJ2-1): EAGVAQSPRYKIIEKRQSVAFWCNPISGHATLYWYQQILGQGPKLLIQFQNNGVVDDSQLPKDRFSAERLKGVDSTLKIQPAKLEDSAVYLCASSLDRETTNEQFFGPGTRLTVL.

V and J are TRBV11-3 and TRBJ2-5; D tentatively fits TRBD1 or TRBD2 (5 bases each). Trimming stripped 5 bases from V and 3 bases from J, with 16 bases between. The CDR3 consists of 15 residues. Germline V gene data show CDR1 as SGHNT and CDR2 as YENEEA. CDR3 DNA sequence: TGTGCCAGCAGCGTCCCCGCCGGGGCCGAAGAGACCCAGTACTTC. Translation: CASSVPAGAEETQYF.

Concerning this clonotype itself: The final CDR3 position lacks the conserved phenylalanine or tryptophan, pointing to a likely read error. The chain recombines TRBV20-1 with TRBJ2-7; D may be TRBD2 (6 bases). Trimming removed 4 bases from V and 6 bases from J, with 13 bases in between. The CDR3 is 12 amino acids. The germline gives CDR1 DFQATT, CDR2 SNEGSKA (reference sequence). CDR3 nucleotides: TGCAGTGCTACACCTGGGACTGGCGAGCAGTACTCC. As protein: CSATPGTGEQYS.

This clonotype was counted ten times or more. The V call is TRBV28, the J call TRBJ1-1; D is undetermined. Germline CDR1 and CDR2: MDHEN and SYDVKM. The CDR3 runs to 15 residues. V was shortened by 5 bases and J by 0 bases, with 13 bases between the two germline ends. CDR3 region: CASSAYTLMNTEAFF. DNA of the CDR3: TGTGCCAGCAGTGCCTACACACTTATGAACACTGAAGCTTTCTTT. Full variable domain (rest looked up from reference TRBV28 and TRBJ1-1): DVKVTQSSRYLVKRTGEKVFLECVQDMDHENMFWYRQDPGLGLRLIYFSYDVKMKEKGDIPEGYSVSREKKERFSLILESASTNQTSMYLCASSAYTLMNTEAFFGQGTRLTVV.

The J gene is TRBJ2-7, the V gene TRBV7-8; 9 nucleotides align to TRBD1. The CDR3 totals 15 residues. CDR1 is SGHVS and CDR2 is FQNEAQ in the germline V gene. V was pared by 5 bases and J by 1 base, with 6 bases of the junction left unmatched. In DNA, the CDR3 is TGTGCCAGCAGCCGGACCGGGACAGGGTCCTACGAGCAGTACTTC. It is translated as CASSRTGTGSYEQYF.

The chain's CDR3 is CASSQEGQGPSSYNEQFF. In DNA, the CDR3 is TGCGCCAGCAGCCAAGAGGGACAGGGCCCAAGCTCCTACAATGAGCAGTTCTTC. V and J are TRBV4-1 and TRBJ2-1; 9 bases map to TRBD1. The CDR3 loop spans 18 amino acids. With V trimmed by 0 bases and J by 0 bases, 6 bases remained unmatched. Germline lookup yields CDR1 MGHRA and CDR2 YSYEKL.

This chain joins TRBV29-1 and TRBJ2-7; the match to TRBD2 covers 10 bases. The germline V gene encodes CDR1 SQVTM and CDR2 ANQGSEA. The CDR3 covers 14 residues. The ends lost 6 bases at V and 1 base at J; junction bases unmatched: 6. CDR3 in amino acids: CSVETSGISYEQYF. CDR3 nucleotides: TGCAGCGTCGAAACTAGCGGGATATCCTACGAGCAGTACTTC.

As to this clonotype: Here the CDR3 omits its conserved ending phenylalanine or tryptophan, so a read error is the likely source. The rearrangement joins TRBV11-2 to TRBJ1-1; D is unclear. The CDR3 is 13 amino acids. Germline lookup yields CDR1 SGHAT and CDR2 FQNNGV. The chain's CDR3 is CDSGLELNTEAFL. CDR3 nucleotide sequence: TGTGACAGCGGCTTAGAACTGAACACTGAAGCTTTCTTG.